Below are 30 T cell receptor beta chains sequenced from a single sample in a study of blood T cell repertoires in COVID-19. This table comes from immunoSEQ multiplex PCR, and its TCRdb copy is limited to in-frame clones, with some not included. The sample yields over 400,000 clones, about 89% seen once. Material: peripheral blood. Receptors originate from a woman aged 45-65 years with COVID-19, enrolled during active disease.

The genes are TRBV5-4 and TRBJ1-1; 12 bases align to TRBD1. The V gene's germline CDR1 is SGHNT and CDR2 YYREEE (reference sequence). With 1 base clipped from V and 3 bases from J, the junction kept 4 bases outside the gene matches. This CDR3 comprises 16 residues. The CDR3: CASSLSGTGGYTEAFF. The DNA of the CDR3 is TGTGCCAGCAGCTTGAGCGGGACAGGGGGCTACACTGAAGCTTTCTTT.

This chain joins TRBV7-9 and TRBJ1-1; D is unresolved. The V and J ends lost 1 base and 0 bases respectively, with 6 bases between them. This CDR3 region has 14 residues. CDR1 is SEHNR and CDR2 is FQNEAQ in the germline V gene (reference sequence). CDR3 loop: CASSLGSVNTEAFF. The CDR3 DNA follows: TGTGCCAGCAGCTTAGGATCGGTGAACACTGAAGCTTTCTTT.

The chain links TRBV5-1 to TRBJ1-1; D not certain. Germline CDR1 SGHRS, CDR2 YFSETQ. Trimming took 0 bases from V and 4 from J, leaving 13 bases between them. This CDR3 has 15 amino acids. The CDR3, as DNA: TGCGCCAGCAGCTTGGCCTGGGGAGAGGGCACTGAAGCTTTCTTT. This codes for CASSLAWGEGTEAFF.

The rearrangement joins TRBV27 to TRBJ2-7; tentatively, D is TRBD2 (6 bases). V was clipped by 2 bases and J by 6 bases, with 11 bases between them. The CDR3 extends over 13 amino acids. Germline assignment: CDR1 MNHEY and CDR2 SMNVEV (reference sequence). DNA for the CDR3: TGTGCCAGCAGTTTAGGGACTTCTGGCGAGCAGTACTTC. This translates into CASSLGTSGEQYF.

This chain links TRBV5-4 with TRBJ2-6; D is undetermined. The CDR3 has 15 residues. V gave up 2 bases and J gave up 2 bases, with 8 bases separating them. Per germline, CDR1 SGHNT and CDR2 YYREEE (reference sequence). The CDR3 reads CASSLNYPGANVLTF. DNA for the CDR3: TGTGCCAGCAGCTTAAATTATCCTGGGGCCAACGTCCTGACTTTC.

The chain is built from TRBV9 and TRBJ1-2; a weak D match, TRBD1 (5 bases). CDR3 length equals 14 residues. From germline, CDR1 is SGDLS and CDR2 YYNGEE. V lost 5 bases and J 4 bases, leaving 15 bases between the germline ends. CDR3 DNA: TGTGCCAGCAGTCCTGCGCAGGGACTCTATGGCTACACCTTC. Protein sequence: CASSPAQGLYGYTF.

This chain joins TRBV4-2 and TRBJ1-5, with a tentative D call TRBD1 (5 bases). The CDR3 has 21 residues. V lost 1 base, J lost 0 bases, and 25 bases lay in between. Germline V CDR1 and CDR2: LGHNA, YNFKEQ. The CDR3 loop is CASSQGISRERAAYSNQPQHF. The CDR3 region has the DNA TGTGCCAGCAGCCAAGGAATTTCCAGGGAAAGGGCGGCCTATAGCAATCAGCCCCAGCATTTT.

A remark on this clone: Other DNA sequences in the same sample also yield this CDR3. The rearrangement links TRBV30 to TRBJ2-7; weak D call: TRBD1 (6 bases). Germline V gene data show CDR1 as GTSNPN and CDR2 as SVGIG (reference sequence). CDR3 length: 11 residues. V was clipped by 5 bases and J by 4 bases, with 9 bases between them. CDR3 coding DNA: TGTGCCTGGTCGGACAGTTACGAGCAGTACTTC. Protein: CAWSDSYEQYF. Looking up the rest from reference TRBV30 and TRBJ2-7 gives the full variable domain: SQTIHQWPATLVQPVGSPLSLECTVEGTSNPNLYWYRQAAGRGLQLLFYSVGIGQISSEVPQNLSASRPQDRQFILSSKKLLLSDSGFYLCAWSDSYEQYFGPGTRLTVT.

This clone was seen once. The genes are TRBV5-1 and TRBJ2-7; 7 nucleotides agree with TRBD1. J gave up 3 bases and V 1 base, and 7 bases lay outside the gene matches. The length of the CDR3 is 15 residues. Germline loops: CDR1 SGHRS, CDR2 YFSETQ. DNA of the CDR3: TGCGCCAGCAGCTTGAGACGGCAGGGGGTCTACGAGCAGTACTTC. This sequence encodes CASSLRRQGVYEQYF.

The chain joins TRBV28 to TRBJ2-7; TRBD1 aligns across 9 bases. V was pared by 7 bases and J by 0 bases, with 4 bases of the junction left unmatched. Germline V gene data show CDR1 as MDHEN and CDR2 as SYDVKM. CDR3 size: 14 residues. The CDR3 is CASIPDRGSYEQYF. In DNA form, the CDR3 reads TGTGCCAGCATCCCGGACAGGGGCTCCTACGAGCAGTACTTC.

This rearrangement joins TRBV6-6 to TRBJ1-4; TRBD1 agrees at 9 bases. Germline V gives CDR1 MNHNY, CDR2 SVGAGI (reference sequence). Trimming at V came to 6 bases and at J to 8 bases, leaving 7 bases not matched to a gene. The CDR3 loop spans 14 amino acids. The CDR3 sequence is CASSLQGAGEKLFF. Written as DNA, the CDR3 is TGTGCCAGCAGCCTACAGGGGGCGGGGGAAAAACTGTTTTTT.

CDR3 loop: CASSEKYTGSPKAFF. The CDR3 bases are TGTGCCAGCAGTGAAAAGTACACCGGGTCCCCAAAAGCTTTCTTT. The chain is built from TRBV6-1 and TRBJ1-1, with unresolved D. Trimming pared 2 bases from V and 9 bases from J, leaving 19 bases between. The CDR3 has 15 amino acids. CDR1 is MNHNS, CDR2 SASEGT, per germline.

This clone was seen a single time. The rearrangement uses TRBV27 and TRBJ1-5, with 8 bases lining up with TRBD1. Germline CDR1 and CDR2: MNHEY and SMNVEV (reference sequence). J gave up 7 bases and V 3 bases, and 5 bases lay outside the gene matches. This CDR3 spans 14 amino acids. The CDR3 here is CASSFHWTGQPQHF. The CDR3 DNA follows: TGTGCCAGCAGTTTCCACTGGACAGGGCAGCCCCAGCATTTT.

The rearrangement joins TRBV19 to TRBJ2-1; 8 positions agree with TRBD1. The CDR3 extends over 13 amino acids. V dropped 10 bases and J dropped 7; count of bases not matched to a gene: 9. Per the germline V gene, CDR1 is LNHDA and CDR2 is SQIVND (reference sequence). The CDR3 is CAILDRVRNEQFF. The CDR3 DNA reads as TGTGCCATCCTGGACAGGGTAAGGAATGAGCAGTTCTTC. Complete variable domain (other parts from reference TRBV19 and TRBJ2-1): DGGITQSPKYLFRKEGQNVTLSCEQNLNHDAMYWYRQDPGQGLRLIYYSQIVNDFQKGDIAEGYSVSREKKESFPLTVTSAQKNPTAFYLCAILDRVRNEQFFGPGTRLTVL.

This clone was seen only a few times. This chain links TRBV11-2 with TRBJ2-3, with a possible D match to TRBD1 (6 bases). The CDR3 is 14 residues long. Germline values: CDR1 SGHAT, CDR2 FQNNGV. The V gene lost 3 bases and the J gene lost 0 bases, with 7 bases spanning the gap. The CDR3 nucleotides are TGTGCCAGCAGCTTGGACAGTAGCACAGATACGCAGTATTTT. It translates to CASSLDSSTDTQYF.

The chain combines TRBV5-1 with TRBJ1-6; tentative D call: TRBD1 (5 bases). The CDR3 is made up of 15 amino acids. Germline CDR1 is SGHRS and CDR2 is YFSETQ. Trimming removed 0 bases at V and 2 bases at J, with 6 bases between. The CDR3 DNA is TGCGCCAGCAGCTTGGTAGGGGCCTATAATTCACCCCTCCACTTT. This encodes CASSLVGAYNSPLHF.

This chain uses TRBV18 with TRBJ2-1; 7 nucleotides match TRBD2. The CDR3 covers 15 residues. CDR1 and CDR2 (germline): KGHSH, LQKENI. Losses at the gene ends were 4 bases for V and 3 bases for J; bases not matched to a gene: 6. The CDR3 DNA reads as TGTGCCAGCTCACTAAACCGGGACTACTACAATGAGCAGTTCTTC. Amino acids: CASSLNRDYYNEQFF.

This chain uses TRBV5-4 with TRBJ1-2, with 9 bases identical to TRBD1. Germline assignment: CDR1 SGHNT and CDR2 YYREEE (reference sequence). The trim removed 3 bases at V and 3 bases at J, leaving 6 bases unmatched. The CDR3 has 15 residues. CDR3 amino acids: CASSSLTGGDYGYTF. The CDR3 region has the DNA TGTGCCAGCAGCTCGCTCACAGGGGGCGACTATGGCTACACCTTC.

V and J are TRBV7-8 and TRBJ1-2; no firm D call. CDR3 size: 12 residues. Germline lookup yields CDR1 SGHVS and CDR2 FQNEAQ. Trimming pared 5 bases from V and 3 bases from J, leaving 7 bases between. The CDR3 loop reads CASSHPDYGYTF. Here the CDR3 DNA reads TGTGCCAGCAGCCATCCTGACTATGGCTACACCTTC.

The J gene is TRBJ1-1, the V gene TRBV5-6; D is possibly TRBD1 (5 bases). V was trimmed by 0 bases and J by 8 bases, leaving 8 bases between them. Germline V CDR1 and CDR2: SGHDT, YYEEEE. The CDR3 length is 12 residues. The CDR3 region has the DNA TGTGCCAGCAGCTTGGAACGGACAGAAGCTTTCTTT. It is translated as CASSLERTEAFF.

This clone was observed a few times. The gene calls are TRBV19 and TRBJ1-5; TRBD1 aligns across 10 bases. CDR1 is LNHDA and CDR2 is SQIVND in the germline V gene (reference sequence). The CDR3 is 13 amino acids. V was clipped by 11 bases and J by 4 bases; unmatched bases: 5. CDR3 in amino acids: CAGQGGINQPQHF. CDR3 DNA sequence: TGTGCCGGACAGGGGGGTATAAATCAGCCCCAGCATTTT.

This chain connects TRBV4-1 to TRBJ1-4; D is unclear. The germline V gene encodes CDR1 MGHRA and CDR2 YSYEKL. The CDR3 runs to 15 residues. V was clipped by 2 bases and J by 6 bases, with 13 bases between them. CDR3 sequence (DNA): TGCGCCAGCAGCCAACTTCAAGGAGGCGATGAAAAACTGTTTTTT. Protein: CASSQLQGGDEKLFF.

J is TRBJ1-2 and V is TRBV6-5; the match to TRBD1 covers 8 bases. The CDR3 covers 16 residues. V shed 2 bases and J 2 bases; nucleotides not matched to a gene: 7. The V gene's germline CDR1 is MNHEY and CDR2 SVGAGI. CDR3 in DNA: TGTGCCAGCAGTTACACACCGGGGACAGGAAACTATGGCTACACCTTC. It encodes CASSYTPGTGNYGYTF.

This chain joins TRBV6-5 and TRBJ2-7; 14 nucleotides line up with TRBD2. In germline, CDR1 is MNHEY, CDR2 SVGAGI. V was pared by 10 bases and J by 4 bases, with 3 bases of the junction left unmatched. This CDR3 has 13 amino acids. The chain's CDR3 is CATRTSGGYEQYF. The DNA of the CDR3 is TGTGCCACCCGGACTAGCGGGGGGTACGAGCAGTACTTC.

The rearrangement uses TRBV4-1 and TRBJ2-1, with D unclear. CDR3 length equals 13 residues. The germline V gene has CDR1 MGHRA and CDR2 YSYEKL. The ends were cut back, 5 bases at V and 7 bases at J, with 12 bases in the middle. This chain's CDR3 is CASSSPSGNEQFF. CDR3 DNA: TGCGCCAGCAGCTCTCCTTCAGGTAATGAGCAGTTCTTC.

The chain combines TRBV7-8 with TRBJ1-2; D perhaps matches TRBD1 (5 bases). Germline CDR1 SGHVS, CDR2 FQNEAQ. Trimming pared 5 bases from V and 8 bases from J, leaving 18 bases between. The CDR3 length is 14 residues. The CDR3 here is CASSQNSRENGYTF. As DNA, the CDR3 is TGTGCCAGCAGCCAAAACTCCAGGGAAAACGGCTACACCTTC.

The rearrangement joins TRBV9 to TRBJ1-2; 9 bases line up with TRBD1. V gave up 3 bases and J gave up 2 bases; unmatched junction bases: 5. The germline CDR1 and CDR2 sequences are SGDLS and YYNGEE. This CDR3 spans 15 amino acids. The CDR3 DNA is TGTGCCAGCAGCGCTACAGGGGGCGTCAACTATGGCTACACCTTC. Encoded protein: CASSATGGVNYGYTF.

The V call is TRBV14, the J call TRBJ1-3, with 8 bases identical to TRBD1. Germline CDR1 and CDR2: SGHDN and FVKESK. J was trimmed by 5 bases and V by 6 bases; bases with no gene match: 6. The CDR3 loop spans 14 amino acids. The CDR3 is CASSQDRDRNTIYF. The CDR3 DNA is TGTGCCAGCAGTCAGGACAGGGACCGAAACACCATATATTTT.

Notes on this clone: This CDR3 is also generated by other DNA sequences in the sample. V gene TRBV6-5 combines with J gene TRBJ1-1, with D hard to call. This CDR3 has 15 residues. Germline V gene sequence: CDR1 MNHEY, CDR2 SVGAGI. The V and J ends lost 0 bases and 0 bases respectively, with 8 bases between them. The CDR3 nucleotides read TGTGCCAGCAGTTACTCGGTTCAGATGAACACTGAAGCTTTCTTT. This encodes CASSYSVQMNTEAFF.

The chain uses TRBV4-1 and TRBJ2-1; no clear D. CDR1 MGHRA and CDR2 YSYEKL come from the germline V gene. V lost 5 bases and J 1 base, leaving 9 bases between the germline ends. The CDR3 sequence is 14 residues long. DNA for the CDR3: TGCGCCAGCAGCTCGACTGTTTCCTACAATGAGCAGTTCTTC. Its protein product is CASSSTVSYNEQFF.